Listed here are 25 T cell receptor beta chains from one sample, sequenced in a study of T-cell memory formation after mild COVID-19. TCRdb processed the 5' RACE reads anew with MiXCR; each CDR3 protein has one entry. The sample lists hundreds of thousands of distinct CDR3 sequences; under 25% were seen once. Sequencing used PBMCs or a T cell subset sorted from them (not recorded which). The receptor source for this set is an adult woman who had mild COVID-19 (a few samples of this study predate the infection). Cell type and time point are not known.

The chain links TRBV29-1 to TRBJ2-1; D unclear. The germline V gene has CDR1 SQVTM and CDR2 ANQGSEA. The CDR3 has 15 amino acids. The ends were cut back, 2 bases at V and 0 bases at J, with 11 bases in the middle. The CDR3: CSVEPGSLSYNEQFF. CDR3 sequence (DNA): TGCAGCGTTGAACCTGGAAGTCTCTCCTACAATGAGCAGTTCTTC.

The rearrangement joins TRBV27 to TRBJ2-5; 10 bases match TRBD2. V shed 6 bases and J 2 bases; nucleotides not matched to a gene: 15. Germline values: CDR1 MNHEY, CDR2 SMNVEV (reference sequence). The CDR3 is made up of 18 amino acids. The CDR3 protein is CASSRRVAGGWFQETQYF. The CDR3 DNA sequence: TGTGCCAGCAGCCGGCGGGTAGCGGGAGGATGGTTTCAAGAGACCCAGTACTTC.

This clonotype has just a few counts. The chain has TRBV7-8 and TRBJ2-2; 8 bases line up with TRBD2. The CDR3 sequence is 16 residues long. CDR1 and CDR2 (germline): SGHVS, FQNEAQ. The V gene end was trimmed by 5 bases and the J gene end by 2 bases; junction bases not matched to a gene: 7. CDR3 nucleotides: TGTGCCAGCAGCCCTAGGAGCGGGGGAAACACCGGGGAGCTGTTTTTT. Translated, it gives CASSPRSGGNTGELFF. Full variable domain (missing parts from reference TRBV7-8 and TRBJ2-2): GAGVSQSPRYKVAKRGQDVALRCDPISGHVSLFWYQQALGQGPEFLTYFQNEAQLDKSGLPSDRFFAERPEGSVSTLKIQRTQQEDSAVYLCASSPRSGGNTGELFFGEGSRLTVL.

The chain carries TRBV3-1 and TRBJ1-1, with TRBD1 matching 9 bases. The CDR3 runs to 14 residues. Germline V lookup: CDR1 LGHDT, CDR2 YNNKEL (reference sequence). Trimming cost V 4 bases and J 2 bases; bases outside gene matches: 2. The CDR3 reads CASSRTGANTEAFF. The CDR3 DNA follows: TGTGCCAGCAGCCGGACAGGGGCAAACACTGAAGCTTTCTTT.

This chain connects TRBV5-6 to TRBJ1-4; TRBD1 might be the D (5 bases). Germline V gene data show CDR1 as SGHDT and CDR2 as YYEEEE. This CDR3 spans 15 amino acids. V lost 3 bases to trimming and J lost 8 bases, with 17 bases between them. The CDR3 DNA follows: TGTGCCAGCAGCTCCGGGACCGCGAATAGGGAAAAACTGTTTTTT. Protein sequence: CASSSGTANREKLFF.

The gene calls are TRBV15 and TRBJ2-1; 10 bases line up with TRBD2. The V gene's germline CDR1 is LNHNV and CDR2 YYDKDF (reference sequence). CDR3 length: 16 residues. Germline trimming cut 2 bases from V and 8 bases from J; bases unmatched to any gene: 9. CDR3 sequence reads: CATSRPSEREGYEQFF. Here the CDR3 DNA reads TGTGCCACCAGCAGACCATCAGAGCGGGAGGGGTATGAGCAGTTCTTC.

The gene calls are TRBV7-9 and TRBJ2-2, with D perhaps TRBD1 (6 bases). V was shortened by 5 bases and J by 0 bases, with 16 bases between the two germline ends. CDR3 size: 17 residues. The germline CDR1 and CDR2 sequences are SEHNR and FQNEAQ (reference sequence). CDR3 loop: CASSGPQGTTNTGELFF. The CDR3 bases are TGTGCCAGCAGCGGCCCCCAGGGGACCACGAACACCGGGGAGCTGTTTTTT.

The chain is built from TRBV20-1 and TRBJ2-6; D is perhaps TRBD2 (5 bases). V lost 5 bases and J 2 bases, leaving 13 bases between the germline ends. There are 15 residues in the CDR3. Germline CDR1 is DFQATT and CDR2 is SNEGSKA (reference sequence). CDR3 sequence reads: CSAQLGRAGANVLTF. CDR3 DNA sequence: TGCAGTGCTCAACTAGGGCGCGCTGGGGCCAACGTCCTGACTTTC.

The chain has TRBV9 and TRBJ2-5; the match to TRBD2 covers 8 bases. With 6 bases clipped from V and 3 bases from J, the junction kept 13 bases outside the gene matches. The CDR3 consists of 16 residues. Germline loops: CDR1 SGDLS, CDR2 YYNGEE. This CDR3 reads CASTRGGGTYKETQYF. Written as DNA, the CDR3 is TGTGCCAGCACCCGGGGGGGGGGCACGTACAAAGAGACCCAGTACTTC.

The genes are TRBV20-1 and TRBJ2-7, with TRBD2 as a possible D gene (5 bases). The germline CDR1 and CDR2 sequences are DFQATT and SNEGSKA (reference sequence). V dropped 1 base and J dropped 1 base, with 5 bases sitting between them. This CDR3 has 12 amino acids. The CDR3 coding sequence is TGCAGTGCTAGAGGGGAGTCCTACGAGCAGTACTTC. This codes for CSARGESYEQYF.

The V call is TRBV12-3 or TRBV12-4, the J call TRBJ1-5, with 9 bases fitting TRBD1. This CDR3 has 16 residues. Germline trimming cut 5 bases from V and 0 bases from J; bases unmatched to any gene: 5. CDR3 nucleotides: TGTGCCAGCAGTCCGGGGACAGGGAATAGCAATCAGCCCCAGCATTTT. It is translated as CASSPGTGNSNQPQHF.

This clonotype occurred a few times. V gene TRBV5-1 combines with J gene TRBJ2-5; D is unresolved. Germline CDR1 is SGHRS and CDR2 is YFSETQ. V was pared by 0 bases and J by 4 bases, with 13 bases between. The CDR3 contains 15 residues. The CDR3 protein is CASSLEGTGIETQYF. CDR3 DNA: TGCGCCAGCAGCTTGGAAGGCACGGGTATAGAGACCCAGTACTTC. Variable domain in full (rest from reference TRBV5-1 and TRBJ2-5): KAGVTQTPRYLIKTRGQQVTLSCSPISGHRSVSWYQQTPGQGLQFLFEYFSETQRNKGNFPGRFSGRQFSNSRSEMNVSTLELGDSALYLCASSLEGTGIETQYFGPGTRLLVL.

The chain is built from TRBV5-1 and TRBJ1-1; D is undetermined. With 4 bases removed from V and 0 bases from J, the gap between germline ends came to 13 bases. The germline V gene has CDR1 SGHRS and CDR2 YFSETQ. The CDR3 is 15 amino acids. CDR3 sequence (DNA): TGCGCCAGCAGCGTGACTCTCGGGGTGAACACTGAAGCTTTCTTT. Translation: CASSVTLGVNTEAFF.

The J gene is TRBJ1-4, the V gene TRBV5-5, with a possible D match to TRBD1 (6 bases). The V and J ends lost 0 bases and 8 bases respectively, with 17 bases between them. The CDR3 length is 16 residues. In germline, CDR1 is SGHKS, CDR2 YYEKEE (reference sequence). CDR3 amino acids: CASSLGFGGLQEKLFF. DNA of the CDR3: TGTGCCAGCAGCTTGGGGTTCGGGGGGCTACAGGAAAAACTGTTTTTT.

CDR3 sequence: CSVEDLIRGSGYTF. For the CDR3, the DNA is TGCAGCGTTGAAGATTTAATTCGGGGTAGTGGCTACACCTTC. This sequence joins TRBV29-1 and TRBJ1-2; D is unclear. Deletions cut 0 bases from V and 7 bases from J, with 15 bases between. CDR1 and CDR2 (germline): SQVTM, ANQGSEA. The CDR3 is made up of 14 amino acids.

The rearrangement uses TRBV12-3 or TRBV12-4 and TRBJ2-2; TRBD1 aligns across 9 bases. The J segment lost 0 bases and the V segment lost 0 bases, leaving 8 bases of the junction unmatched. This CDR3 has 19 residues. As DNA, the CDR3 is TGTGCCAGCAGTTTAGCGTTAGGCCGGACAGGGGCGAACACCGGGGAGCTGTTTTTT. This encodes CASSLALGRTGANTGELFF.

This chain uses TRBV20-1 with TRBJ2-1, with 9 bases matching TRBD2. V shed 1 base, J shed 8 bases, and the junction held 6 bases outside the gene matches. CDR1 and CDR2 (germline): DFQATT, SNEGSKA (reference sequence). The CDR3 is 14 amino acids. The CDR3 here is CSARGGLAGDEQFF. CDR3 DNA: TGCAGTGCTAGAGGGGGACTAGCAGGCGATGAGCAGTTCTTC.

A note on this clonotype: This could be a read error, since a much larger clone is one nucleotide away. The chain has TRBV7-8 and TRBJ2-1, with D perhaps assigned TRBD1 or TRBD2 (5 bases each). This CDR3 is built from 15 residues. CDR1 and CDR2 (germline): SGHVS, FQNEAQ. Trimming pared 1 base from V and 0 bases from J, leaving 7 bases between. CDR3 sequence (DNA): TGTGCCAGCAGCTTAGGGGGGAACTCCTACAATGAGCAGTTCTTC. Translated: CASSLGGNSYNEQFF.

The CDR3, as DNA: TGTGCCAGCAGCTTGACGGGGGGCACGTTCCATGAGCAGTTCTTC. This translates into CASSLTGGTFHEQFF. This sequence joins TRBV5-4 and TRBJ2-1; TRBD2 might be the D (7 bases). From germline, CDR1 is SGHNT and CDR2 YYREEE (reference sequence). Trimming took off 1 base at V and 8 bases at J, with 16 bases between the two ends. The length of the CDR3 is 15 residues. Drawing the rest from reference TRBV5-4 and TRBJ2-1, the complete variable domain is ETGVTQSPTHLIKTRGQQVTLRCSSQSGHNTVSWYQQALGQGPQFIFQYYREEENGRGNFPPRFSGLQFPNYSSELNVNALELDDSALYLCASSLTGGTFHEQFFGPGTRLTVL.

CDR3 sequence (DNA): TGCAGTGCTAGACCCCCCGACAGGGCGACTCGCTATGGCTACACCTTC. It yields the protein CSARPPDRATRYGYTF. The rearrangement links TRBV20-1 to TRBJ1-2; 7 bases are shared with TRBD1. CDR3 length: 16 amino acids. Germline lookup yields CDR1 DFQATT and CDR2 SNEGSKA (reference sequence). V trimming: 2 bases; J trimming: 4 bases; junction bases outside the gene matches: 13.

This rearrangement joins TRBV20-1 to TRBJ2-7; D is tentatively TRBD1 or TRBD2 (5 bases each). Between the trimmed V and J ends, which lost 1 base and 3 bases, there was a span of 16 bases. The CDR3 is 15 amino acids. Per the germline V gene, CDR1 is DFQATT and CDR2 is SNEGSKA (reference sequence). CDR3 loop: CSARATGRLNYEQYF. Here the CDR3 DNA reads TGCAGTGCTAGAGCTACGGGACGACTAAACTACGAGCAGTACTTC.

The chain carries TRBV12-3 or TRBV12-4 and TRBJ2-7, with D possibly matching TRBD1 (5 bases). The CDR3 runs 14 residues. Trimming left V 3 bases short and J 0 bases short, with 9 bases between. The CDR3 DNA reads as TGTGCCAGCAGTTTCGACAGCTTCTCCTACGAGCAGTACTTC. It translates to CASSFDSFSYEQYF.

The chain uses TRBV30 and TRBJ1-6; a possible D gene is TRBD1 (5 bases). The CDR3 is 14 amino acids. The V gene's germline CDR1 is GTSNPN and CDR2 SVGIG (reference sequence). The germline V and J ends were trimmed by 3 bases and 1 base, with 7 bases remaining between them. The CDR3 is CAWRQVSYNSPLHF. Written as DNA, the CDR3 is TGTGCCTGGAGACAGGTGTCCTATAATTCACCCCTCCACTTT. The full variable domain, in which reference TRBV30 and TRBJ1-6 provide the parts outside the CDR3, is SQTIHQWPATLVQPVGSPLSLECTVEGTSNPNLYWYRQAAGRGLQLLFYSVGIGQISSEVPQNLSASRPQDRQFILSSKKLLLSDSGFYLCAWRQVSYNSPLHFGNGTRLTVT.

This clonotype was detected only a few times. The V gene is TRBV9, the J gene TRBJ2-3; D is unclear. The V gene lost 3 bases and the J gene lost 5 bases, with 19 bases spanning the gap. Looked up from germline, CDR1 is SGDLS and CDR2 is YYNGEE. This CDR3 comprises 16 residues. The DNA of the CDR3 is TGTGCCAGCAGCGCTAATTGGAATCTCGCCGGAGATACGCAGTATTTT. Translated: CASSANWNLAGDTQYF.

This clonotype was found once. V is TRBV27 and J is TRBJ2-3, with D unclear. Germline V gene sequence: CDR1 MNHEY, CDR2 SMNVEV (reference sequence). Trimming shortened V by 7 bases and J by 2 bases, and 10 bases separated the two germline ends. The CDR3 contains 13 residues. CDR3 amino acids: CASKWAYTDTQYF. The CDR3 region has the DNA TGTGCCAGCAAATGGGCCTACACAGATACGCAGTATTTT.